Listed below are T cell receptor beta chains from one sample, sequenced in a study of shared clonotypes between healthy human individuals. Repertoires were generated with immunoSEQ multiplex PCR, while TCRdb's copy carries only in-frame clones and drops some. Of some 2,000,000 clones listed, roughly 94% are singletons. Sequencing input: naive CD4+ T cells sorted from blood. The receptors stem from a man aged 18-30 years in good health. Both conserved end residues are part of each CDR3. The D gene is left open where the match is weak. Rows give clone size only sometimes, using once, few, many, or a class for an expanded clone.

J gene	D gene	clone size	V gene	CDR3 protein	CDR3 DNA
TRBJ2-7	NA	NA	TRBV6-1	CASSAQGQQGEGEYF	TGTGCCAGCAGTGCCCAGGGACAGCAAGGGGAGGGGGAGTACTTC
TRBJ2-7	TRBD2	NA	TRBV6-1	CASSDRGRYEQYF	TGTGCCAGCAGTGATCGCGGGAGGTACGAGCAGTACTTC
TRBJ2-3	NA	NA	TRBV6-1	CASSERPGTQYF	TGTGCCAGCAGTGAAAGACCAGGTACGCAGTATTTT
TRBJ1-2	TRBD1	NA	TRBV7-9	CASSLAYLGQGAGYTF	TGTGCCAGCAGCTTAGCGTATCTGGGACAGGGGGCCGGCTACACCTTC
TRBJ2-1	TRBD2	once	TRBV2	CASSEPSGAILSSYNEQFF	TGTGCCAGCAGTGAGCCTAGCGGGGCTATCTTAAGCTCCTACAATGAGCAGTTCTTC
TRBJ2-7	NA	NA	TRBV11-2	CASSLSGLYEQYF	TGTGCCAGCAGCCTGTCGGGGTTGTACGAGCAGTACTTC
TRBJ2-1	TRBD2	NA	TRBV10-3	CAISESGLAGSYNEQFF	TGTGCCATCAGTGAGTCGGGACTAGCGGGCTCCTACAATGAGCAGTTCTTC
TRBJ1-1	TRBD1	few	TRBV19	CASTDRVGTEAFF	TGTGCCAGTACAGACAGGGTGGGGACTGAAGCTTTCTTT
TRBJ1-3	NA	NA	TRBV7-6	CASSLVGHKLPSSGNTIYF	TGTGCCAGCAGCTTAGTAGGGCACAAACTACCCAGCTCTGGAAACACCATATATTTT
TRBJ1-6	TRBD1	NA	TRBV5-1	CASSRDRARNSPLHF	TGCGCCAGCAGCCGGGACAGGGCGAGGAATTCACCCCTCCACTTT
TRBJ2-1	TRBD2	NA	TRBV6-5	CASSYWSSGGSEQFF	TGTGCCAGCAGTTACTGGTCCTCGGGGGGGAGTGAGCAGTTCTTC
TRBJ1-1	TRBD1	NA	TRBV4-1	CASSTPRTGGGNTEAFF	TGCGCCAGCAGCACGCCCCGGACAGGGGGCGGGAACACTGAAGCTTTCTTT
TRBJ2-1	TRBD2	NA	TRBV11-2	CASSVIAGSSYNEQFF	TGTGCCAGCAGCGTAATAGCGGGGAGCTCCTACAATGAGCAGTTCTTC
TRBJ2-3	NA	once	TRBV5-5	CASSLSGADTQYF	TGTGCCAGCAGCTTATCTGGGGCAGATACGCAGTATTTT
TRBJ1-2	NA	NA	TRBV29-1	CSVEPLGYGYTF	TGCAGCGTTGAACCCCTGGGCTATGGCTACACCTTC
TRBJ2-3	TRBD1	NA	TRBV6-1	CASSEADRRDRGTDTQYF	TGTGCCAGCAGTGAAGCGGACAGGAGGGACAGGGGCACAGATACGCAGTATTTT
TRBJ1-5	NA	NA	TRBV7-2	CASSLVYAGGNQPQHF	TGTGCCAGCAGCTTAGTCTACGCAGGGGGCAATCAGCCCCAGCATTTT
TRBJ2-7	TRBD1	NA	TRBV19	CASNGQGYEQYF	TGTGCCAGTAATGGACAGGGCTACGAGCAGTACTTC
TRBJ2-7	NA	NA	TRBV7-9	CASSTGHYEQYF	TGTGCCAGCAGCACGGGACACTACGAGCAGTACTTC
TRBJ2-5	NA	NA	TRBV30	CAWSVRLAPRETQYF	TGTGCCTGGAGTGTACGGCTAGCGCCCAGAGAGACCCAGTACTTC
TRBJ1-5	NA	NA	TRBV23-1	CASSQPGTNQPQHF	TGCGCCAGCAGTCAACCAGGTACCAATCAGCCCCAGCATTTT
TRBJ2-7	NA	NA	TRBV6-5	CASSYGRGSYEQYF	TGTGCCAGCAGTTACGGCAGGGGATCCTACGAGCAGTACTTC
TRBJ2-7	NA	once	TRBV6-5	CASRINGPSYEQYF	TGTGCCAGCAGGATAAACGGGCCCTCCTACGAGCAGTACTTC
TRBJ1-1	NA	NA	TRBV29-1	CSVGPEGEAFF	TGCAGCGTTGGACCCGAGGGTGAAGCTTTCTTT
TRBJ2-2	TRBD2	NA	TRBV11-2	CASTTGLAGTGELFF	TGTGCCAGCACCACGGGACTAGCGGGTACCGGGGAGCTGTTTTTT
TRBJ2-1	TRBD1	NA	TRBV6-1	CASSKDRDSSYNEQFF	TGTGCCAGCAGTAAAGACAGGGACAGCTCCTACAATGAGCAGTTCTTC
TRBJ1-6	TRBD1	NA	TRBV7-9	CASSPTGTGGSPLHF	TGTGCCAGCAGCCCCACCGGGACAGGCGGTTCACCCCTCCACTTT
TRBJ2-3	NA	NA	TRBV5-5	CASSPTRGLEDTQYF	TGTGCCAGCAGCCCTACGAGGGGCTTGGAAGATACGCAGTATTTT
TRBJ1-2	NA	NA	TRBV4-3	CASSQDVDSHGYTF	TGCGCCAGCAGCCAAGATGTGGACAGTCACGGCTACACCTTC